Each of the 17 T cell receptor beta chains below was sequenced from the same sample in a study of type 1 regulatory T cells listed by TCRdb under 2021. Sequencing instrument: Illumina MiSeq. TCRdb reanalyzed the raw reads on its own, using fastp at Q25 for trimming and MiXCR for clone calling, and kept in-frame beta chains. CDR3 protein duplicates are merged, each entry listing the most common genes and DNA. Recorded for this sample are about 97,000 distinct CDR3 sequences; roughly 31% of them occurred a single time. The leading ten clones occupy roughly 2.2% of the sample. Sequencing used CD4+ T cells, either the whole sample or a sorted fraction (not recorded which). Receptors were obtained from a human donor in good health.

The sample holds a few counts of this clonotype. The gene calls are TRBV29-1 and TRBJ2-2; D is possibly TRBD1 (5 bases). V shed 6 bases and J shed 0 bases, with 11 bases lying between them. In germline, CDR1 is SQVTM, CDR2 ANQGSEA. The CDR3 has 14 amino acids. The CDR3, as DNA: TGCAGCGTAAAGGGCAGGGCGAACACCGGGGAGCTGTTTTTT. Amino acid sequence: CSVKGRANTGELFF.

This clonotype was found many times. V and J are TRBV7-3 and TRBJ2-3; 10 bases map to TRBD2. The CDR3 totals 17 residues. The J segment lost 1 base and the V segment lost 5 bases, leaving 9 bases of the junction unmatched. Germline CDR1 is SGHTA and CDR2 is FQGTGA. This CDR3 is CASSLNDGLAGTDTQYF. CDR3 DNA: TGTGCCAGCAGCCTAAACGACGGACTAGCGGGCACAGATACGCAGTATTTT.

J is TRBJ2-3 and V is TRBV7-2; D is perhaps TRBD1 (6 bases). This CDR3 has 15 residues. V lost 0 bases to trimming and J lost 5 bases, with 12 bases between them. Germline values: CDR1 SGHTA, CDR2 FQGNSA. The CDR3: CASSLARVGGDTQYF. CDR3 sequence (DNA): TGTGCCAGCAGCTTAGCGAGGGTAGGGGGAGATACGCAGTATTTT.

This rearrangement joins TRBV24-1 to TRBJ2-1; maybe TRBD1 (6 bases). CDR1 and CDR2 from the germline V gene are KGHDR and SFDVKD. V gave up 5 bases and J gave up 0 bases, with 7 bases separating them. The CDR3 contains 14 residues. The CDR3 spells CATSGRGSYNEQFF. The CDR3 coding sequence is TGTGCCACCAGTGGCAGGGGCTCCTACAATGAGCAGTTCTTC.

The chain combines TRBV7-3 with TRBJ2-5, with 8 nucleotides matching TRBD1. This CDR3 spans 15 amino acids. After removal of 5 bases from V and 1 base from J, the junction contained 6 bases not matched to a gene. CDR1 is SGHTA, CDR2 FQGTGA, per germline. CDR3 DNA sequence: TGTGCCAGCAGCACCGACAGGGGAGGCCAAGAGACCCAGTACTTC. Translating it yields CASSTDRGGQETQYF.

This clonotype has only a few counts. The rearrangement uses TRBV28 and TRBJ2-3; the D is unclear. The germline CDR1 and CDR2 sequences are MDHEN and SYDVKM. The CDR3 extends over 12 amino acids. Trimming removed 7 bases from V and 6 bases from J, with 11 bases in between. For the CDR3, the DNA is TGTGCCAGCACCCCATCATCGGATACGCAGTATTTT. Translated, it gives CASTPSSDTQYF.

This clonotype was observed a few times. CDR3 bases: TGTGCCAGCAGCGGAACTAGCGGGAGGGCCGGTGAGCAGTACTTC. Protein sequence: CASSGTSGRAGEQYF. This chain uses TRBV7-2 with TRBJ2-7, with 13 positions matching TRBD2. CDR1 is SGHTA and CDR2 is FQGNSA in the germline V gene. The J segment lost 7 bases and the V segment lost 5 bases, leaving 8 bases of the junction unmatched. The CDR3 consists of 15 residues.

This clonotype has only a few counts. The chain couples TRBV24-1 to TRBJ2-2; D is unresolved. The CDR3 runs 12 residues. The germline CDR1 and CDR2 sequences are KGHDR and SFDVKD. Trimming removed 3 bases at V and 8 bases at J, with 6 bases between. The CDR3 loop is CATSDDQGELFF. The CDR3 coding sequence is TGTGCCACCAGTGATGACCAGGGGGAGCTGTTTTTT.

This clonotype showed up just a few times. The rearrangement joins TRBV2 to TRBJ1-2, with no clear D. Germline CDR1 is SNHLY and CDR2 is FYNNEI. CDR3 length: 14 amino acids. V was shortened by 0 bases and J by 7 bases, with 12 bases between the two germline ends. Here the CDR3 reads CASSEAEARGGYTF. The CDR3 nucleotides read TGTGCCAGCAGTGAAGCGGAGGCTCGTGGTGGCTACACCTTC.

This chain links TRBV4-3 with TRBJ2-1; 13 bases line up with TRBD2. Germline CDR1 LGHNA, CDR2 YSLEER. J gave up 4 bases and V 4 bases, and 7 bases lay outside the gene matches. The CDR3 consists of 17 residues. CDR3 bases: TGCGCCAGCAGCCGAATCCAACTAGCGGGAGGGTACAATGAGCAGTTCTTC. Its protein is CASSRIQLAGGYNEQFF.

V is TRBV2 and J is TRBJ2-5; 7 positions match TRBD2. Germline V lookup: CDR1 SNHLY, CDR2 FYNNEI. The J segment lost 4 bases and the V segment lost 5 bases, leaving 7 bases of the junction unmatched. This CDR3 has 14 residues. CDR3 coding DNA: TGTGCCAGCAGTCCTTCAGCGGGACGAGAGACCCAGTACTTC. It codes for CASSPSAGRETQYF.

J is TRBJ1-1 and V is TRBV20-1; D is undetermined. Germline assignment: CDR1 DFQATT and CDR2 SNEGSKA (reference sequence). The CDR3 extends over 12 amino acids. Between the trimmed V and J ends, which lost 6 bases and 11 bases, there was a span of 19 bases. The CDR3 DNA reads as TGCAGTGCCCTAGGACCCGTCTCCCTTGCTTTCTTT. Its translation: CSALGPVSLAFF.

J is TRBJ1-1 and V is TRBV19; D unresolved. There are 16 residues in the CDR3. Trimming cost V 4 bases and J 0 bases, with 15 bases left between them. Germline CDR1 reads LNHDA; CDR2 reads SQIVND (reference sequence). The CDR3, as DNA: TGTGCCAGTAGTAACCCCCGGGAGGGATTGAACACTGAAGCTTTCTTT. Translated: CASSNPREGLNTEAFF.

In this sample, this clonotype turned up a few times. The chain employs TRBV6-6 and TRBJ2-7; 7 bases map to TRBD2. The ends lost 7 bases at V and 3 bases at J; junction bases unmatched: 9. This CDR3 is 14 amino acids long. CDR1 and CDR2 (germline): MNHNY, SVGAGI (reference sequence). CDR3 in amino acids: CASTPAGSIYEQYF. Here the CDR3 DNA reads TGTGCCAGCACCCCAGCGGGGTCTATCTACGAGCAGTACTTC.

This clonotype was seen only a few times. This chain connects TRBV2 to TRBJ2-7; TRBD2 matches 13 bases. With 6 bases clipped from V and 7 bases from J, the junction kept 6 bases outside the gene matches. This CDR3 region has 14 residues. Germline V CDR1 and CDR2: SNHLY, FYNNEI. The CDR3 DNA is TGTGCCAGCAGGAGACTAGCGGGAGGAGGGGAGCAGTACTTC. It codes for CASRRLAGGGEQYF. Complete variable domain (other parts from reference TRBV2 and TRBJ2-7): EPEVTQTPSHQVTQMGQEVILRCVPISNHLYFYWYRQILGQKVEFLVSFYNNEISEKSEIFDDQFSVERPDGSNFTLKIRSTKLEDSAMYFCASRRLAGGGEQYFGPGTRLTVT.

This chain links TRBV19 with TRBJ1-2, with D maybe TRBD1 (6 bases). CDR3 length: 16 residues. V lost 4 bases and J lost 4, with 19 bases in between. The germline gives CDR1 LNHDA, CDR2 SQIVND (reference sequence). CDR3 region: CASSSPYRELTYGYTF. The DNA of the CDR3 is TGTGCCAGTAGTAGCCCCTACAGGGAACTGACCTATGGCTACACCTTC.

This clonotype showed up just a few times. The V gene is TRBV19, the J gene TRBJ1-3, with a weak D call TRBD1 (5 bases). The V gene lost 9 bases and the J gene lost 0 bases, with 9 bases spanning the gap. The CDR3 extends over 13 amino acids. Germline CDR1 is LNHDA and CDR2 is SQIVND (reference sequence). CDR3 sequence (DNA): TGTGCCAGCCAAGGGACCTCTGGAAACACCATATATTTT. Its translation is CASQGTSGNTIYF.